These T cell receptor beta chains were read from a single sample in a study of response to subunit inactivated influenza vaccine. TCRdb redid the calling of the RT-PCR reads with MiXCR, one entry per CDR3 protein. The top ten clones hold roughly 10% of a sample with 860,000 or so distinct CDR3 sequences, approximately 21% of them seen once. The sequenced sample was PBMCs from blood, obtained roughly 5 days after vaccination. These receptor sequences come from a man aged 45-65 years who received an inactivated influenza vaccine. Each CDR3 is given with its conserved first and last residue. Fields, in order: D gene, CDR3 length, J gene, V gene, clone size, CDR3 protein, CDR3 DNA. The D gene is left open where the match is weak. Some rows have no size entry. The others give once, few or many, or a class for an expanded clone.

.	15	TRBJ2-7	TRBV5-6	.	CASSLDEGSNYEQYF	TGTGCCAGCAGCTTGGACGAGGGATCCAACTACGAGCAGTACTTC
.	15	TRBJ2-2	TRBV5-1	.	CASSFGRENTGELFF	TGCGCCAGCAGCTTTGGCAGGGAGAACACCGGGGAGCTGTTTTTT
TRBD1	17	TRBJ2-1	TRBV5-1	few	CASSQLAGTGVGDEQFF	TGCGCCAGCAGTCAGCTTGCCGGGACAGGGGTCGGAGATGAGCAGTTCTTC
.	14	TRBJ2-7	TRBV5-1	few	CASSLERAYYEQYF	TGCGCCAGCAGCTTGGAACGGGCTTACTACGAGCAGTACTTC
.	14	TRBJ1-2	TRBV25-1	few	CASSGWTANYGYTF	TGTGCCAGCAGTGGTTGGACGGCTAACTATGGCTACACCTTC
.	16	TRBJ2-1	TRBV5-6	.	CASSAGDSSSYNEQFF	TGTGCCAGCAGCGCAGGGGACTCGAGCTCCTACAATGAGCAGTTCTTC
.	11	TRBJ1-2	TRBV12-3/TRBV12-4	few	CASSIGVGYTF	TGTGCCAGCAGTATTGGGGTTGGCTACACCTTC
TRBD2	17	TRBJ2-1	TRBV29-1	.	CSVDTSMAREGYNEQFF	TGCAGCGTTGACACATCCATGGCGCGGGAGGGTTACAATGAGCAGTTCTTC
.	14	TRBJ2-1	TRBV6-5	few	CASSYGRLYNEQFF	TGTGCCAGCAGTTACGGGCGACTGTACAATGAGCAGTTCTTC
.	12	TRBJ2-2	TRBV30	once	CAWTIWTGELFF	TGTGCCTGGACCATCTGGACCGGGGAGCTGTTTTTT
.	12	TRBJ2-1	TRBV18	.	CASSRAADEQFF	TGTGCCAGCTCACGGGCGGCAGATGAGCAGTTCTTC
.	15	TRBJ2-2	TRBV5-1	few	CASSWGTSNTGELFF	TGCGCCAGCAGCTGGGGGACTTCTAACACCGGGGAGCTGTTTTTT
.	13	TRBJ2-7	TRBV20-1	.	CSARERLKYEQYF	TGCAGTGCTAGAGAGCGGCTGAAGTACGAGCAGTACTTC
.	14	TRBJ1-3	TRBV7-2	many	CASSLSGAGNTIYF	TGTGCCAGCAGCTTATCGGGGGCTGGAAACACCATATATTTT
.	14	TRBJ1-2	TRBV2	.	CASSDRGDFSGYTF	TGTGCCAGCAGTGATCGGGGGGACTTCAGTGGCTACACCTTC
TRBD2	16	TRBJ2-5	TRBV7-2	.	CASSLPRTSGQETQYF	TGTGCCAGCAGCCTCCCCCGGACTAGCGGGCAAGAGACCCAGTACTTC
TRBD1	15	TRBJ2-1	TRBV24-1	few	CATSDSQTGGDEQFF	TGTGCCACCAGTGATTCTCAGACAGGGGGAGATGAGCAGTTCTTC
.	14	TRBJ2-7	TRBV29-1	few	CSVVDSARRYEQYF	TGCAGCGTAGTGGACTCGGCGAGGAGGTACGAGCAGTACTTC
.	14	TRBJ2-1	TRBV7-8	few	CASSLLLSHNEQFF	TGTGCCAGCAGCTTACTTCTCAGCCACAATGAGCAGTTCTTC
TRBD2	13	TRBJ2-5	TRBV6-6	few	CASSLSGEEDQYF	TGTGCCAGCAGTCTTAGCGGGGAGGAGGACCAGTACTTC
.	13	TRBJ2-2	TRBV5-1	.	CATRDGDTGELFF	TGCGCCACAAGGGATGGGGACACCGGGGAGCTGTTTTTT
.	16	TRBJ1-1	TRBV28	.	CASSLNHDDPNTEAFF	TGTGCCAGCAGTCTTAACCACGACGACCCGAACACTGAAGCTTTCTTT
TRBD2	15	TRBJ2-3	TRBV28	once	CASSWTSEISDTQYF	TGTGCCAGCAGTTGGACTAGTGAGATAAGCGATACGCAGTATTTT
.	16	TRBJ2-6	TRBV7-8	.	CASSLEPSSGANVLTF	TGTGCCAGCAGCTTAGAACCCAGCTCTGGGGCCAACGTCCTGACTTTC
TRBD1	15	TRBJ2-7	TRBV27	.	CASSFRTGALYEQYF	TGTGCCAGCAGTTTCCGGACAGGGGCTCTCTACGAGCAGTACTTC
.	13	TRBJ2-5	TRBV28	.	CASSLSSTETQYF	TGTGCCAGCAGTTTATCTAGCACAGAGACCCAGTACTTC
.	15	TRBJ2-3	TRBV4-3	.	CASSQDFTYTDTQYF	TGCGCCAGCAGCCAAGATTTTACCTACACAGATACGCAGTATTTT
TRBD2	19	TRBJ2-1	TRBV12-3/TRBV12-4	.	CACSLGLAVPGGSYNEQFF	TGTGCCTGCAGTTTAGGACTAGCGGTCCCGGGGGGCTCCTACAATGAGCAGTTCTTC